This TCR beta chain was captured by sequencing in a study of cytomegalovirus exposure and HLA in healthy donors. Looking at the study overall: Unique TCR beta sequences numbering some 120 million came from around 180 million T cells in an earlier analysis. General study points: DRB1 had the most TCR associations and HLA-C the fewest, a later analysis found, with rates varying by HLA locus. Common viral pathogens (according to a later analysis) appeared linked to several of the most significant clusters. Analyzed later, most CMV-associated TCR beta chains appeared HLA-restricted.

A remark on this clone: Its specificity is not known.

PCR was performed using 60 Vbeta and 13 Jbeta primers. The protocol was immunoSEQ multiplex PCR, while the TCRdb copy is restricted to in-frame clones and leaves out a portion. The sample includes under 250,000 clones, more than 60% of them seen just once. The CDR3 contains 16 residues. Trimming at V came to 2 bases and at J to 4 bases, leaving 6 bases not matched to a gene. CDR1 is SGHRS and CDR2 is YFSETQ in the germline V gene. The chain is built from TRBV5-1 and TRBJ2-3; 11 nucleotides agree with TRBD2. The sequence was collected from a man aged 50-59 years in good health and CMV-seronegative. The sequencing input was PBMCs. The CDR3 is CASSFTSGRGSDTQYF. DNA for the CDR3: TGCGCCAGCAGCTTCACTAGCGGGAGAGGATCAGATACGCAGTATTTT.